This is a list of T cell receptor beta chains from one sample in a study of T cells after yellow fever vaccination. TCRdb fed the 5' RACE reads into MiXCR, producing one record per CDR3 protein. The sample includes 45,000 to 60,000 distinct CDR3 sequences, about 5.6% seen only once; the top ten take about 28%. Sequencing used PBMCs, either bulk or a sorted T-cell subset (CD4+, CD8+, memory, or dextramer-sorted; not recorded which), obtained on the day of the yellow fever booster vaccination. These receptors were taken from a man aged 18 to 30 who received the YFV17D yellow fever vaccine. The CDR3 runs from the conserved cysteine through the conserved F or W. Fields, in order: D gene, CDR3 length, V gene, clone size, J gene, CDR3 protein, CDR3 DNA. D genes are given only for firm matches. The size field is filled for only some rows; it gives once, few, many or a size class.

-	13	TRBV24-1	-	TRBJ2-1	CATSETVYNEQFF	TGTGCCACCAGTGAAACCGTCTACAATGAGCAGTTCTTC
-	16	TRBV9	-	TRBJ1-2	CASSVGDPKASYGYTF	TGTGCCAGCAGCGTTGGGGATCCAAAGGCTTCCTATGGCTACACCTTC
-	15	TRBV20-1	many	TRBJ1-5	CSASPATDSNQPQHF	TGCAGTGCTAGCCCGGCGACAGATAGCAATCAGCCCCAGCATTTT
TRBD1	14	TRBV7-6	-	TRBJ1-5	CASTEGQGMQPQHF	TGTGCCAGCACCGAGGGACAGGGGATGCAGCCCCAGCATTTT
-	16	TRBV12-3/TRBV12-4	-	TRBJ2-7	CASSPPAPGSVYEQYF	TGTGCCAGCAGCCCCCCGGCCCCAGGGTCGGTCTACGAGCAGTACTTC
TRBD1	18	TRBV7-2	-	TRBJ2-2	CASSTTSGTESNTGVLFF	TGTGCCAGCAGCACTACCTCCGGGACAGAAAGTAACACCGGGGTGCTGTTTTTT
-	14	TRBV7-9	many	TRBJ2-2	CASDFSGSTGELFF	TGTGCCAGCGACTTCAGCGGCTCCACCGGGGAGCTGTTTTTT
-	12	TRBV4-2	many	TRBJ1-1	CASSQGTTEAFF	TGTGCCAGCAGCCAAGGAACCACTGAAGCTTTCTTT
-	14	TRBV9	few	TRBJ1-2	CASSVGGQNYGYTF	TGTGCCAGCAGCGTAGGGGGCCAGAACTATGGCTACACCTTC
-	16	TRBV7-2	many	TRBJ1-2	CASSFLQGPGDYGYTF	TGTGCCAGCAGCTTCCTACAGGGCCCGGGGGACTATGGCTACACCTTC
-	15	TRBV7-2	many	TRBJ2-7	CASSLSPARVYEQYF	TGTGCCAGCAGCTTATCCCCCGCAAGGGTCTACGAGCAGTACTTC
-	8	TRBV6-4	-	TRBJ2-1	CASSEILF	TGTGCCAGCAGTGAGATTCTCTTC
-	14	TRBV28	many	TRBJ2-3	CASSRGGVTDTQYF	TGTGCCAGCAGTCGAGGGGGGGTCACAGATACGCAGTATTTT
TRBD1	14	TRBV10-2	many	TRBJ1-1	CASRDGTGGPEAFF	TGCGCCAGCAGGGATGGGACAGGCGGGCCTGAAGCTTTCTTT
-	16	TRBV6-6	many	TRBJ2-5	CASSFSPSVTQETQYF	TGTGCCAGCAGCTTCTCCCCGTCAGTAACCCAAGAGACCCAGTACTTC
-	15	TRBV28	-	TRBJ1-6	CASRGASSYNSPLHF	TGTGCCAGCCGGGGGGCGAGCTCCTATAATTCACCCCTCCACTTT
-	14	TRBV5-4	-	TRBJ2-3	CASSPGAITDTQYF	TGTGCCAGCAGCCCGGGCGCAATCACAGATACGCAGTATTTT
-	13	TRBV24-1	many	TRBJ2-3	CATSDLEADTQYF	TGTGCCACCAGTGATCTCGAGGCAGATACGCAGTATTTT
-	15	TRBV9	many	TRBJ2-1	CASSVGPLSYNEQFF	TGTGCCAGCAGCGTAGGCCCTCTCTCCTACAATGAGCAGTTCTTC
-	15	TRBV7-2	few	TRBJ1-1	CASSRLTGLGTEAFF	TGTGCCAGCAGCCGATTAACGGGGTTAGGCACTGAAGCTTTCTTT
-	17	TRBV11-2	few	TRBJ2-3	CASSLRSGAWGTDTQYF	TGTGCCAGCAGCCTTAGGTCGGGGGCTTGGGGCACAGATACGCAGTATTTT
TRBD2	17	TRBV3-1	many	TRBJ2-1	CASSRGTSGGIYNEQFF	TGTGCCAGCAGCCGCGGGACTAGCGGGGGGATTTACAATGAGCAGTTCTTC
TRBD1	14	TRBV2	few	TRBJ2-2	CASSEGASTGELFF	TGTGCCAGCAGCGAGGGGGCATCCACCGGGGAGCTGTTTTTT
TRBD2	17	TRBV4-1	few	TRBJ2-1	CASSQEYSGGIYNEQFF	TGCGCCAGCAGCCAAGAATATAGCGGGGGAATATACAATGAGCAGTTCTTC
-	13	TRBV7-2	few	TRBJ2-5	CASSFSTGETQYF	TGTGCCAGCAGCTTTTCCACGGGGGAGACCCAGTACTTC
TRBD1	16	TRBV14	many	TRBJ2-2	CASSYRQGRSTGELFF	TGTGCCAGCAGCTACCGACAGGGGAGGAGCACCGGGGAGCTGTTTTTT
-	16	TRBV15	-	TRBJ2-1	CATSSRRDSSYNEQFF	TGTGCCACCAGCTCCCGGCGGGACTCCAGCTACAATGAGCAGTTCTTC
TRBD1	14	TRBV12-3/TRBV12-4	-	TRBJ1-5	CASSSGDSRQPQHF	TGTGCCAGCAGTTCCGGGGACAGTCGGCAGCCCCAGCATTTT
-	12	TRBV6-2/TRBV6-3	few	TRBJ1-1	CASSYSEVEAFF	TGTGCCAGCAGTTACTCGGAGGTAGAAGCTTTCTTT
TRBD1	15	TRBV5-1	few	TRBJ2-5	CASRSPGTGPETQYF	TGCGCCAGCCGGAGTCCCGGGACAGGGCCAGAGACCCAGTACTTC
TRBD1	15	TRBV7-9	many	TRBJ2-7	CASSAPGQVLNEQYF	TGTGCCAGCAGCGCCCCTGGACAGGTTCTAAACGAGCAGTACTTC
-	12	TRBV12-3/TRBV12-4	many	TRBJ2-4	CASSLWAVLTYF	TGTGCCAGCAGTTTATGGGCGGTTCTTACTTACTTC
-	15	TRBV12-3/TRBV12-4	many	TRBJ2-2	CASSPWTGNTGELFF	TGTGCCAGCAGTCCCTGGACGGGCAACACCGGGGAGCTGTTTTTT
TRBD1	14	TRBV5-5	many	TRBJ1-4	CASRTGTGNEKLFF	TGTGCCAGCAGAACCGGGACAGGGAATGAAAAACTGTTTTTT
-	12	TRBV12-3/TRBV12-4	many	TRBJ2-1	CASSFRLDEQFF	TGTGCCAGCAGTTTCCGACTAGACGAGCAGTTCTTC
-	16	TRBV15	many	TRBJ1-2	CATRRGTGQGNYGYTF	TGTGCCACCAGGAGGGGCACGGGGCAAGGAAACTATGGCTACACCTTC
-	15	TRBV7-9	many	TRBJ1-2	CASSSTGGFNYGYTF	TGTGCCAGCAGCTCAACGGGAGGGTTTAACTATGGCTACACCTTC
-	14	TRBV6-2/TRBV6-3	many	TRBJ1-1	CASSYFTENTEAFF	TGTGCCAGCAGTTACTTTACTGAGAACACTGAAGCTTTCTTT
TRBD1	14	TRBV7-9	many	TRBJ2-1	CASSLMTGAGEQFF	TGTGCCAGCAGCTTGATGACAGGGGCGGGTGAGCAGTTCTTC
-	15	TRBV29-1	many	TRBJ2-7	CSVEGGTEFWHEQYF	TGCAGCGTTGAAGGGGGGACGGAGTTTTGGCACGAGCAGTACTTC
-	13	TRBV11-2	-	TRBJ2-7	CASSLVGTGEQYF	TGTGCCAGCAGCTTAGTAGGGACGGGCGAGCAGTACTTC
-	18	TRBV7-8	-	TRBJ1-6	CASSLDVQDRPYNSPLHF	TGTGCCAGCAGCTTAGACGTTCAGGACCGCCCCTATAATTCACCCCTCCACTTT
-	18	TRBV11-2	many	TRBJ2-6	CASSLDVFGLSGANVLTF	TGTGCCAGCAGCTTAGATGTTTTCGGACTCTCTGGGGCCAACGTCCTGACTTTC